Shown below are 5 T cell receptor beta chains from a single sample sequenced in a study of blood T cell repertoires in COVID-19. Sequencing was performed with immunoSEQ multiplex PCR; in TCRdb, only in-frame clones are kept and a portion is missing. Seen here are about 190,000 clones, less than 85% observed once, and the top ten hold roughly 3.2%. Sequenced material: PBMCs or T cells enriched from blood (not recorded which). The receptors derive from a woman in her twenties or thirties who had recovered from COVID-19.

This clone was seen just once. The V and J genes are TRBV24-1 and TRBJ1-4, with TRBD1 identical over 9 bases. CDR3 length: 15 amino acids. J lost 7 bases, V lost 4 bases, and 6 bases had no gene match. Per germline, CDR1 KGHDR and CDR2 SFDVKD. CDR3: CATSDTGQGPEKLFF. CDR3 DNA sequence: TGTGCCACCAGTGACACCGGACAGGGGCCTGAAAAACTGTTTTTT.

The chain links TRBV28 to TRBJ2-5, with D unclear. This CDR3 comprises 14 residues. Trimming pared 1 base from V and 5 bases from J, leaving 11 bases between. The V gene's germline CDR1 is MDHEN and CDR2 SYDVKM. DNA of the CDR3: TGTGCCAGCAGTTTATTTACCGGGTCCGAGACCCAGTACTTC. Its translation: CASSLFTGSETQYF.

The J gene is TRBJ1-1, the V gene TRBV11-3, with 9 bases identical to TRBD1. Germline assignment: CDR1 SGHNT and CDR2 YENEEA. J was trimmed by 1 base and V by 5 bases; bases with no gene match: 8. This CDR3 is built from 16 residues. CDR3 region: CASSQDRGRGNTEAFF. The CDR3 DNA follows: TGTGCCAGCAGCCAGGACAGGGGAAGGGGGAACACTGAAGCTTTCTTT. The full variable domain, with the rest looked up from reference TRBV11-3 and TRBJ1-1, is EAGVVQSPRYKIIEKKQPVAFWCNPISGHNTLYWYLQNLGQGPELLIRYENEEAVDDSQLPKDRFSAERLKGVDSTLKIQPAELGDSAVYLCASSQDRGRGNTEAFFGQGTRLTVV.

The rearrangement uses TRBV19 and TRBJ2-2; TRBD2 is a possible D gene (6 bases). Germline CDR1 LNHDA, CDR2 SQIVND (reference sequence). CDR3 size: 15 residues. The V end lost 6 bases, the J end lost 6 bases, and 17 bases lay between the germline ends. The CDR3: CASSRTGTLAGELFF. For the CDR3, the DNA is TGTGCCAGTAGCCGCACCGGGACTTTAGCCGGGGAGCTGTTTTTT.

The gene calls are TRBV19 and TRBJ1-1; D ambiguous. The CDR3 has 12 amino acids. The germline V and J ends were trimmed by 8 bases and 0 bases, with 7 bases remaining between them. Germline lookup yields CDR1 LNHDA and CDR2 SQIVND (reference sequence). The CDR3 DNA reads as TGTGCCAGTGGTGGCATGAACACTGAAGCTTTCTTT. This translates into CASGGMNTEAFF.